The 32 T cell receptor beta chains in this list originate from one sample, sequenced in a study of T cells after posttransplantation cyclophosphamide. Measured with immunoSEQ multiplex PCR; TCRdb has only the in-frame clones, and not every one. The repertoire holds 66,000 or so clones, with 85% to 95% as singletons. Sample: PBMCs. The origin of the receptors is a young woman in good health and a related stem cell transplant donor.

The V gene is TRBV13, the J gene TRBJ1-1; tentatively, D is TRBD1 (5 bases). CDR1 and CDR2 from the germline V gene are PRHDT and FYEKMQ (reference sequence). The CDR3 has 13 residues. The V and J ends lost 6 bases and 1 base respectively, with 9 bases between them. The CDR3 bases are TGTGCCAGCAGTGGGGCCTCGAACACTGAAGCTTTCTTT. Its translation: CASSGASNTEAFF.

CDR3 residues: CASLGGSLSYEQYF. CDR3 nucleotide sequence: TGTGCCAGCTTAGGAGGGTCCCTTTCCTACGAGCAGTACTTC. This chain links TRBV7-9 with TRBJ2-7, with a weak D call TRBD2 (6 bases). The CDR3 has 14 amino acids. Trimming stripped 8 bases from V and 1 base from J, with 15 bases between. The germline gives CDR1 SEHNR, CDR2 FQNEAQ (reference sequence). The complete variable domain, with remaining parts taken from reference TRBV7-9 and TRBJ2-7, reads DTGVSQNPRHKITKRGQNVTFRCDPISEHNRLYWYRQTLGQGPEFLTYFQNEAQLEKSRLLSDRFSAERPKGSFSTLEIQRTEQGDSAMYLCASLGGSLSYEQYFGPGTRLTVT.

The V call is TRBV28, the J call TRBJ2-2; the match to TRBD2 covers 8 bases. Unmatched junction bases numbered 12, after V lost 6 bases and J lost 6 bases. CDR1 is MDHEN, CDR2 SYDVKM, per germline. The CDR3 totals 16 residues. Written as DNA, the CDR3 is TGTGCCAGCAGATCCGGGACTAGGGGGACCTCCGGGGAGCTGTTTTTT. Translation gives CASRSGTRGTSGELFF.

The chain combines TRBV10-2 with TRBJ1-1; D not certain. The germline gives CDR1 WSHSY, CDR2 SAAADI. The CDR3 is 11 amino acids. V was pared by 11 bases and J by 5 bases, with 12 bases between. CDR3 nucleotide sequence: TGCGCCTGCCACGGTGGAACTGAAGCTTTCTTT. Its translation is CACHGGTEAFF.

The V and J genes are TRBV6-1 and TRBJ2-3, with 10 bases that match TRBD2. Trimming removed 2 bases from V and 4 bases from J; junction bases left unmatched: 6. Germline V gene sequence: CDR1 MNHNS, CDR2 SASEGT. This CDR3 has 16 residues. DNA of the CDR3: TGTGCCAGCAGTGAACAAGGTAGCGGGGGGCCAGATACGCAGTATTTT. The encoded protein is CASSEQGSGGPDTQYF.

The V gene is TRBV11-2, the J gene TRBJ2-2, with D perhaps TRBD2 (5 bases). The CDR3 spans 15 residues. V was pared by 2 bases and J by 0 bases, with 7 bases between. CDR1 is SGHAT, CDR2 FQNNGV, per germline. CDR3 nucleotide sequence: TGTGCCAGCAGCTTAAGAGGGACGAACACCGGGGAGCTGTTTTTT. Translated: CASSLRGTNTGELFF. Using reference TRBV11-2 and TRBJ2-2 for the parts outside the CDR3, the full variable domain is EAGVAQSPRYKIIEKRQSVAFWCNPISGHATLYWYQQILGQGPKLLIQFQNNGVVDDSQLPKDRFSAERLKGVDSTLKIQPAKLEDSAVYLCASSLRGTNTGELFFGEGSRLTVL.

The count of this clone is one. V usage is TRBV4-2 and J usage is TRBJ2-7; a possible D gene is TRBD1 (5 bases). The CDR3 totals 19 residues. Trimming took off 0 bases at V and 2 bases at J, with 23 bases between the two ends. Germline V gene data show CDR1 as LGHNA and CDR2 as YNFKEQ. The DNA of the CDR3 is TGTGCCAGCAGCCAAGATCAATGGGGCGAATCACCCGGAACCTACGAGCAGTACTTC. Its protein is CASSQDQWGESPGTYEQYF.

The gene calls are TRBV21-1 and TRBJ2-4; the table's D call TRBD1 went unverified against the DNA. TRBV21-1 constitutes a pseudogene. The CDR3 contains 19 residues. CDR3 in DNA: TGTGCCAGCAGCATGCGGACAGGGGGCGCGATACTATCCAAAAACATTCAGTACTTC. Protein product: CASSMRTGGAILSKNIQYF.

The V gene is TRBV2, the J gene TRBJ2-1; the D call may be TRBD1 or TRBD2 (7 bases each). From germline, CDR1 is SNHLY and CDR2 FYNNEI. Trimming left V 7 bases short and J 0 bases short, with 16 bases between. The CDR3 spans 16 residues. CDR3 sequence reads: CASTRGGIASYNEQFF. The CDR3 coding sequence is TGTGCCAGCACCAGGGGGGGGATAGCCTCCTACAATGAGCAGTTCTTC.

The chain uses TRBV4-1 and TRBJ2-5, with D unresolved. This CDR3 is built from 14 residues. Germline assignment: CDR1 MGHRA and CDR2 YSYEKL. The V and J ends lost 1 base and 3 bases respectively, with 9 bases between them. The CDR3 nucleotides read TGCGCCAGCAGCCAAGTGAGGCTAGAAGAGACCCAGTACTTC. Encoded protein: CASSQVRLEETQYF.

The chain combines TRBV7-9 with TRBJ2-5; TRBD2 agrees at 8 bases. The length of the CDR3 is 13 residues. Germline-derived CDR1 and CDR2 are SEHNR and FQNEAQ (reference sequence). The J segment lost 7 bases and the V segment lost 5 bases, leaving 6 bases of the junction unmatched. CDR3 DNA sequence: TGTGCCAGCAGCCCAAGCGGGGGTGGGACCCAGTACTTC. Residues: CASSPSGGGTQYF.

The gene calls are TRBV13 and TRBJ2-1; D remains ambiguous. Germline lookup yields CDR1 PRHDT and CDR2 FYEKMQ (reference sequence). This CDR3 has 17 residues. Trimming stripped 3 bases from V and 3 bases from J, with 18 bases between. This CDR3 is CASSFSLSETGYNEQFF. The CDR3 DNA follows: TGTGCCAGCAGCTTTTCCCTTTCAGAAACGGGCTACAATGAGCAGTTCTTC.

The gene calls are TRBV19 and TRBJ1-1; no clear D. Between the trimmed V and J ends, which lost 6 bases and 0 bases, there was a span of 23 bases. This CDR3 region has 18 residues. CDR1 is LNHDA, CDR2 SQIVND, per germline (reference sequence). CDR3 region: CASSQQIGQVGMNTEAFF. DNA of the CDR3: TGTGCCAGTAGCCAACAAATCGGGCAGGTCGGGATGAACACTGAAGCTTTCTTT.

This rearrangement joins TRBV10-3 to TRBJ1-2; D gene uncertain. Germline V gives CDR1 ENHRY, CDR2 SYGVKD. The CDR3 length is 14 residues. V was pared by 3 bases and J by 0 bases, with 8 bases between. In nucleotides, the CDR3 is TGTGCCATCAGTGACGGGTCCTCTAACTATGGCTACACCTTC. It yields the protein CAISDGSSNYGYTF.

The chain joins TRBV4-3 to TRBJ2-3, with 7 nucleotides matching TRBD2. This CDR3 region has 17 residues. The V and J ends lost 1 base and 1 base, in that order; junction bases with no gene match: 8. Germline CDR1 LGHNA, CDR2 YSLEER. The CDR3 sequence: CASSQAGTTDGTDTQYF. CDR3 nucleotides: TGCGCCAGCAGCCAAGCGGGGACTACCGATGGCACAGATACGCAGTATTTT.

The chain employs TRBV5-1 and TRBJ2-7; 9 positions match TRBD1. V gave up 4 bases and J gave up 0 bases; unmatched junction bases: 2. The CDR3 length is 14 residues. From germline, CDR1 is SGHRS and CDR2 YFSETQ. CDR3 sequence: CASSEGQGSYEQYF. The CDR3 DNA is TGCGCCAGCAGCGAGGGACAGGGCTCCTACGAGCAGTACTTC.

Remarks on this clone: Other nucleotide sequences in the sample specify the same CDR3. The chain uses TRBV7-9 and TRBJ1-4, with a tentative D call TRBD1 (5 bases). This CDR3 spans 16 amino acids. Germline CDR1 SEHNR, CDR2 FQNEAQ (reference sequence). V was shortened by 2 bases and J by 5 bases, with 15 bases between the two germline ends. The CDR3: CASSLTAGQGNEKLFF. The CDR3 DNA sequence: TGTGCCAGCAGCTTAACTGCGGGGCAGGGAAATGAAAAACTGTTTTTT.

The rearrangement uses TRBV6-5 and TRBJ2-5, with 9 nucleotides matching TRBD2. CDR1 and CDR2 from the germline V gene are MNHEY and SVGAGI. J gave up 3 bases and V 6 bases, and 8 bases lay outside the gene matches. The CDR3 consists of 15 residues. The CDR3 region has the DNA TGTGCCAGCAGCAACTCGCGGGGGGGAAAAGAGACCCAGTACTTC. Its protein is CASSNSRGGKETQYF.

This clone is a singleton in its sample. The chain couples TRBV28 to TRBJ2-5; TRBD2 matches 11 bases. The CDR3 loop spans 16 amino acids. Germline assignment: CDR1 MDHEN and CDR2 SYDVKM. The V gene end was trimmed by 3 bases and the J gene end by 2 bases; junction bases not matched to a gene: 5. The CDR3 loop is CASSFLTSGVQETQYF. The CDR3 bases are TGTGCCAGCAGTTTTCTGACTAGCGGGGTACAAGAGACCCAGTACTTC.

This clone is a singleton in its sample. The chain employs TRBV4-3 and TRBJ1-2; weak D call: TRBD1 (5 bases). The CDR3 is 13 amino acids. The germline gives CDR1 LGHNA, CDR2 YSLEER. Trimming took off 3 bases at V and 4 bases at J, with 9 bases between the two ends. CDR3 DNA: TGCGCCAGCAGCCAGGGACGGGCCTATGGCTACACCTTC. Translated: CASSQGRAYGYTF.

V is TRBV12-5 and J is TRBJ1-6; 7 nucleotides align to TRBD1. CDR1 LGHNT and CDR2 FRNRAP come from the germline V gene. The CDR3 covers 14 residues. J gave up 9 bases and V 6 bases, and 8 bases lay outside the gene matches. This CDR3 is CASGGDSSGSPLHF. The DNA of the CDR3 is TGTGCTAGTGGAGGGGACAGCTCTGGTTCACCCCTCCACTTT.

Written as DNA, the CDR3 is TGTGCCAGCACAAACCCTGGGCAGGAGCAGTACTTC. As protein: CASTNPGQEQYF. The chain combines TRBV27 with TRBJ2-7, with D hard to call. The germline V gene encodes CDR1 MNHEY and CDR2 SMNVEV (reference sequence). The CDR3 has 12 amino acids. Trimming left V 7 bases short and J 7 bases short, with 14 bases between.

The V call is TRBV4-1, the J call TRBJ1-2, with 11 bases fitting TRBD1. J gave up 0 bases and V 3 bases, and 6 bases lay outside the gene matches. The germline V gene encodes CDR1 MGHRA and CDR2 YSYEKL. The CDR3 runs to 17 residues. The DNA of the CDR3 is TGCGCCAGCAGCCAGCCGGACAGGGGGCTGGCTAACTATGGCTACACCTTC. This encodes CASSQPDRGLANYGYTF.

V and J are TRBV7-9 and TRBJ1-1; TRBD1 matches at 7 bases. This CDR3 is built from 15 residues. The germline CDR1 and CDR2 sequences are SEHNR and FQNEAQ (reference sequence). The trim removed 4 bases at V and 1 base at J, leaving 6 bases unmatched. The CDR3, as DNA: TGTGCCAGCAGCTCCTGGGGGACAGAGAACACTGAAGCTTTCTTT. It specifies CASSSWGTENTEAFF.

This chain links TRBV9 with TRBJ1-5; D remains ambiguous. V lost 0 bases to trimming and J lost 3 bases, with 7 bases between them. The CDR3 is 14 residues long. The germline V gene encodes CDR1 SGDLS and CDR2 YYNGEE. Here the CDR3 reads CASSVGGFNQPQHF. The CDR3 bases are TGTGCCAGCAGCGTAGGTGGTTTCAATCAGCCCCAGCATTTT.

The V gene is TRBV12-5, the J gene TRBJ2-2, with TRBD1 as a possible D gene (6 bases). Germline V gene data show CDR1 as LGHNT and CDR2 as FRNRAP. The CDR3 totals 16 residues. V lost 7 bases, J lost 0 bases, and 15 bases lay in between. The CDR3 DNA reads TGTGCTAGTGCCCGAGGGGGAGCTCCGAACACCGGGGAGCTGTTTTTT. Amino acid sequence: CASARGGAPNTGELFF.

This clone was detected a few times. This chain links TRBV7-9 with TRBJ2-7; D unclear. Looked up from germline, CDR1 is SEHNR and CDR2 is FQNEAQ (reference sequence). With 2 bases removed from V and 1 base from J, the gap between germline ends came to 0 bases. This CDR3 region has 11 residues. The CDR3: CASSLSYEQYF. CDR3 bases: TGTGCCAGCAGCTTATCCTACGAGCAGTACTTC.

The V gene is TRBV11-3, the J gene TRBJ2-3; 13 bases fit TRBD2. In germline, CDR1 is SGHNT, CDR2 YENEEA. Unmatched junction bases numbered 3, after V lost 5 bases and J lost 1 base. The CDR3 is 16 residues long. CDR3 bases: TGTGCCAGCAGCCCAGGACTAGCGGGGGGCACAGATACGCAGTATTTT. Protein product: CASSPGLAGGTDTQYF.

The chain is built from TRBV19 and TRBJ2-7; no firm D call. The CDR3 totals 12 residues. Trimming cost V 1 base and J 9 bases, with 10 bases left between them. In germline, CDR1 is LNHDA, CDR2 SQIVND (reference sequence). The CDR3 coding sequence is TGTGCCAGTAGTATAGGGAAGGGATGGCAGTACTTC. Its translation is CASSIGKGWQYF.

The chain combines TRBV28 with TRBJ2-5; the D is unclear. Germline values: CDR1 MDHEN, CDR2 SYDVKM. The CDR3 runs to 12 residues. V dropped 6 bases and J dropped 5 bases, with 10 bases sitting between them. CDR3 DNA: TGTGCCAGCAGCTTAACGTCGGAGACCCAGTACTTC. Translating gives CASSLTSETQYF.

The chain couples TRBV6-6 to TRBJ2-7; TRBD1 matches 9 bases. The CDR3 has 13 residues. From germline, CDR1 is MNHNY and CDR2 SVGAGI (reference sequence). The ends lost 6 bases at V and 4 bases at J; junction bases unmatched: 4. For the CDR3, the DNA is TGTGCCAGCAGGCCGGGACAGGGTTACGAGCAGTACTTC. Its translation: CASRPGQGYEQYF.

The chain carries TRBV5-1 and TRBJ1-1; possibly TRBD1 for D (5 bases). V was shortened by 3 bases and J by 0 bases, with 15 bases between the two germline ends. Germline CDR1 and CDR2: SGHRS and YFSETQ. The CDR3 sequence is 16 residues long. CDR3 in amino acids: CASSSQGRRMNTEAFF. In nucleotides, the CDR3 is TGCGCCAGCAGCTCCCAGGGCCGTAGAATGAACACTGAAGCTTTCTTT.